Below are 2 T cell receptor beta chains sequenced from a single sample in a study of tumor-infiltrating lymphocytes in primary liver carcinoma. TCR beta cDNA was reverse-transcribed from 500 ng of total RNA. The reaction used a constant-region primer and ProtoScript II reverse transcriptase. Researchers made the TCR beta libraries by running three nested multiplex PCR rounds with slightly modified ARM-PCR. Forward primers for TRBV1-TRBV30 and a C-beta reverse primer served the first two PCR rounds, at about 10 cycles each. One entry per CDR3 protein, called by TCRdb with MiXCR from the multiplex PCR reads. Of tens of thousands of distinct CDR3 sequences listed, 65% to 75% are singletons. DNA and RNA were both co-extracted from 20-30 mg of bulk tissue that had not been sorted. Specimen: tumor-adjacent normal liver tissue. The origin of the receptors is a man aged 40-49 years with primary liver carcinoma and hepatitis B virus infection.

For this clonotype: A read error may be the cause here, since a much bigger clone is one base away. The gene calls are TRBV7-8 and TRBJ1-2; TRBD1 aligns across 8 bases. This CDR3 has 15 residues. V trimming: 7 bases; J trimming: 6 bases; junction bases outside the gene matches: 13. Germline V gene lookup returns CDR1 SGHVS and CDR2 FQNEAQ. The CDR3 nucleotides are TGTGCCAGCAACTCCAGGACAGGGCTTGGAAATGGCTACACCTTC. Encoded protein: CASNSRTGLGNGYTF.

CDR3 in DNA: TGTGCCAGCTCAGCGGGACAGGGCTTGAAGACCCAGTACTTC. It is translated as CASSAGQGLKTQYF. This chain connects TRBV18 to TRBJ2-5, with TRBD1 matching over 9 bases. Per the germline V gene, CDR1 is KGHSH and CDR2 is LQKENI. The CDR3 loop spans 14 amino acids. The V and J ends lost 5 bases and 6 bases, in that order; junction bases with no gene match: 7.